These T cell receptor beta chains were read from a single sample in a study of cytomegalovirus exposure and HLA in healthy donors. The protocol was immunoSEQ multiplex PCR, while the TCRdb copy is restricted to in-frame clones and leaves out a portion. The table has 150,000 or so clones, 75% to 90% seen once. Sequencing was done on a sample of PBMCs. These receptors were collected from a woman younger than 30 in good health and CMV-seronegative. Each CDR3 is given with its conserved first and last residue. The order of the fields is J gene, CDR3 length, V gene, clone size, D gene, CDR3 protein, CDR3 DNA. A D gene is named only where the DNA matches it firmly. Clone sizes are given selectively: once, few, many, or a class where the clone is expanded.

j_gene: TRBJ1-2
len: 14
v_gene: TRBV10-3
abundance: -
d_gene: TRBD1
CDR3aa: CAIREGQGARGYTF
CDR3nt: TGTGCCATCAGGGAGGGACAGGGGGCACGTGGCTACACCTTC

j_gene: TRBJ1-1
len: 14
v_gene: TRBV27
abundance: -
d_gene: -
CDR3aa: CASSLGQTSTEAFF
CDR3nt: TGTGCCAGCAGTTTAGGGCAGACGAGCACTGAAGCTTTCTTT

j_gene: TRBJ1-5
len: 13
v_gene: TRBV28
abundance: -
d_gene: TRBD1
CDR3aa: CASSFGQALPQHF
CDR3nt: TGTGCCAGCAGTTTTGGACAGGCCCTGCCCCAGCATTTT

j_gene: TRBJ2-3
len: 14
v_gene: TRBV19
abundance: once
d_gene: TRBD2
CDR3aa: CASSRLADTDTQYF
CDR3nt: TGTGCCAGTAGTAGGCTAGCGGACACAGATACGCAGTATTTT

j_gene: TRBJ1-6
len: 14
v_gene: TRBV19
abundance: -
d_gene: TRBD1
CDR3aa: CASSGTGVNSPLHF
CDR3nt: TGTGCCAGTAGTGGGACAGGCGTGAATTCACCCCTCCACTTT

j_gene: TRBJ2-1
len: 14
v_gene: TRBV11-2
abundance: -
d_gene: -
CDR3aa: CASSFPWAGNEQFF
CDR3nt: TGTGCCAGCAGCTTCCCGTGGGCGGGAAATGAGCAGTTCTTC

j_gene: TRBJ2-7
len: 15
v_gene: TRBV5-8
abundance: -
d_gene: -
CDR3aa: CASSLSQGWGHEQYF
CDR3nt: TGTGCCAGCAGCTTGTCCCAGGGTTGGGGGCACGAGCAGTACTTC

j_gene: TRBJ1-1
len: 13
v_gene: TRBV28
abundance: -
d_gene: -
CDR3aa: CASQAFANTEAFF
CDR3nt: TGTGCCAGCCAGGCCTTCGCGAACACTGAAGCTTTCTTT

j_gene: TRBJ1-5
len: 17
v_gene: TRBV19
abundance: once
d_gene: TRBD1
CDR3aa: CASRLLGTGVNGQPQHF
CDR3nt: TGTGCCAGTAGGCTTTTGGGGACAGGGGTTAATGGTCAGCCCCAGCATTTT

j_gene: TRBJ1-1
len: 11
v_gene: TRBV6-6
abundance: -
d_gene: -
CDR3aa: CASFSDTEAFF
CDR3nt: TGTGCCAGCTTTTCGGACACTGAAGCTTTCTTT

j_gene: TRBJ1-5
len: 13
v_gene: TRBV27
abundance: -
d_gene: -
CDR3aa: CASSLGQNQPQHF
CDR3nt: TGTGCCAGCAGTCTGGGACAAAATCAGCCCCAGCATTTT

j_gene: TRBJ1-6
len: 18
v_gene: TRBV28
abundance: -
d_gene: TRBD1
CDR3aa: CASRSLDRPSSYNSPLHF
CDR3nt: TGTGCCAGCCGTTCCCTGGACAGGCCGAGCTCCTATAATTCACCCCTCCACTTT

j_gene: TRBJ2-7
len: 16
v_gene: TRBV5-1
abundance: -
d_gene: TRBD1
CDR3aa: CASSLAPGTASYEQYF
CDR3nt: TGCGCCAGCAGCTTGGCCCCCGGGACAGCCTCTTACGAGCAGTACTTC

j_gene: TRBJ2-7
len: 13
v_gene: TRBV19
abundance: once
d_gene: TRBD2
CDR3aa: CASSVTGGYEQYF
CDR3nt: TGTGCCAGTAGTGTGACGGGGGGCTACGAGCAGTACTTC

j_gene: TRBJ1-5
len: 15
v_gene: TRBV7-9
abundance: -
d_gene: -
CDR3aa: CASSPGRGGNQPQHF
CDR3nt: TGTGCCAGCAGCCCCGGGCGAGGGGGAAATCAGCCCCAGCATTTT

j_gene: TRBJ1-2
len: 14
v_gene: TRBV30
abundance: -
d_gene: TRBD1
CDR3aa: CAWSVLDRAYGYTF
CDR3nt: TGTGCCTGGAGTGTACTGGACAGGGCATATGGCTACACCTTC

j_gene: TRBJ1-1
len: 14
v_gene: TRBV28
abundance: -
d_gene: -
CDR3aa: CASSPLRTYTEAFF
CDR3nt: TGTGCCAGCAGTCCTTTAAGGACTTACACTGAAGCTTTCTTT

j_gene: TRBJ1-2
len: 13
v_gene: TRBV6-5
abundance: -
d_gene: -
CDR3aa: CASSYGNNYGYTF
CDR3nt: TGTGCCAGCAGTTACGGCAACAACTATGGCTACACCTTC

j_gene: TRBJ1-1
len: 13
v_gene: TRBV4-1
abundance: -
d_gene: -
CDR3aa: CASSQISSTEAFF
CDR3nt: TGCGCCAGCAGCCAAATTTCCAGCACTGAAGCTTTCTTT

j_gene: TRBJ2-2
len: 15
v_gene: TRBV27
abundance: -
d_gene: -
CDR3aa: CASSQTALNTGELFF
CDR3nt: TGTGCCAGCAGTCAGACAGCTTTGAACACCGGGGAGCTGTTTTTT

j_gene: TRBJ2-1
len: 13
v_gene: TRBV13
abundance: -
d_gene: TRBD2
CDR3aa: CASRTSGSHEQFF
CDR3nt: TGTGCCAGCCGGACTAGCGGGAGCCATGAGCAGTTCTTC

j_gene: TRBJ2-5
len: 13
v_gene: TRBV29-1
abundance: once
d_gene: -
CDR3aa: CSVEGPEGETQYF
CDR3nt: TGCAGCGTTGAAGGACCTGAGGGAGAGACCCAGTACTTC

j_gene: TRBJ2-5
len: 15
v_gene: TRBV29-1
abundance: -
d_gene: TRBD1
CDR3aa: CSAVEGQGYQETQYF
CDR3nt: TGCAGCGCAGTGGAGGGACAGGGATATCAAGAGACCCAGTACTTC

j_gene: TRBJ2-3
len: 13
v_gene: TRBV29-1
abundance: few
d_gene: -
CDR3aa: CSVWRQGTDTQYF
CDR3nt: TGCAGCGTTTGGAGACAGGGCACAGATACGCAGTATTTT

j_gene: TRBJ2-1
len: 16
v_gene: TRBV5-1
abundance: -
d_gene: -
CDR3aa: CASSSGGQGNYNEQFF
CDR3nt: TGCGCCAGCAGCTCGGGTGGTCAGGGGAATTACAATGAGCAGTTCTTC

j_gene: TRBJ2-1
len: 15
v_gene: TRBV29-1
abundance: -
d_gene: TRBD2
CDR3aa: CSVALAPSSYNEQFF
CDR3nt: TGCAGCGTCGCACTAGCGCCCAGCTCCTACAATGAGCAGTTCTTC

j_gene: TRBJ2-3
len: 16
v_gene: TRBV19
abundance: -
d_gene: -
CDR3aa: CASSIEGLLGTDTQYF
CDR3nt: TGTGCCAGTAGTATAGAGGGGCTACTGGGCACAGATACGCAGTATTTT

j_gene: TRBJ1-1
len: 14
v_gene: TRBV30
abundance: many
d_gene: TRBD1
CDR3aa: CAHTQGAGNTEAFF
CDR3nt: TGTGCTCATACCCAGGGGGCGGGAAACACTGAAGCTTTCTTT

j_gene: TRBJ1-1
len: 15
v_gene: TRBV28
abundance: -
d_gene: -
CDR3aa: CASSPTVLRDTEAFF
CDR3nt: TGTGCCAGCAGTCCGACAGTTTTACGAGACACTGAAGCTTTCTTT

j_gene: TRBJ2-3
len: 15
v_gene: TRBV5-1
abundance: -
d_gene: -
CDR3aa: CASSLAGQSADTQYF
CDR3nt: TGCGCCAGCAGCTTGGCCGGACAGTCGGCAGATACGCAGTATTTT

j_gene: TRBJ2-3
len: 16
v_gene: TRBV6-4
abundance: -
d_gene: -
CDR3aa: CASSERPDGGTDTQYF
CDR3nt: TGTGCCAGCAGTGAGAGGCCGGACGGGGGCACAGATACGCAGTATTTT

j_gene: TRBJ2-7
len: 13
v_gene: TRBV6-5
abundance: -
d_gene: TRBD1
CDR3aa: CASKGTGTYEQYF
CDR3nt: TGTGCCAGCAAGGGGACAGGGACCTACGAGCAGTACTTC

j_gene: TRBJ1-6
len: 13
v_gene: TRBV2
abundance: few
d_gene: TRBD1
CDR3aa: CASRGQGLSPLHF
CDR3nt: TGTGCCAGCAGGGGACAGGGTCTCTCACCCCTCCACTTT

j_gene: TRBJ2-3
len: 17
v_gene: TRBV14
abundance: -
d_gene: -
CDR3aa: CASSQDLGGGRGDTQYF
CDR3nt: TGTGCCAGCAGCCAAGATCTCGGGGGAGGCCGAGGGGATACGCAGTATTTT

j_gene: TRBJ2-3
len: 13
v_gene: TRBV28
abundance: -
d_gene: -
CDR3aa: CASSVPGTGTQYF
CDR3nt: TGTGCCAGCAGTGTACCGGGAACGGGTACGCAGTATTTT

j_gene: TRBJ1-1
len: 14
v_gene: TRBV7-2
abundance: -
d_gene: -
CDR3aa: CASSLEMGRSKAFF
CDR3nt: TGTGCCAGCAGCTTAGAAATGGGGAGATCGAAAGCTTTCTTT

j_gene: TRBJ2-3
len: 16
v_gene: TRBV7-3
abundance: -
d_gene: TRBD2
CDR3aa: CASSREPGLFTDTQYF
CDR3nt: TGTGCCAGCAGCCGCGAACCGGGACTATTCACAGATACGCAGTATTTT

j_gene: TRBJ2-7
len: 16
v_gene: TRBV2
abundance: -
d_gene: TRBD2
CDR3aa: CASSEGRGGFLLEQYF
CDR3nt: TGTGCCAGCAGTGAAGGGCGGGGGGGGTTCTTGCTCGAGCAGTACTTC

j_gene: TRBJ1-4
len: 15
v_gene: TRBV5-1
abundance: -
d_gene: -
CDR3aa: CASSLGRATNEKLFF
CDR3nt: TGCGCCAGCAGCTTGGGGAGGGCAACTAATGAAAAACTGTTTTTT

j_gene: TRBJ1-1
len: 16
v_gene: TRBV5-6
abundance: -
d_gene: TRBD1
CDR3aa: CASSLRGVQGTIEAFF
CDR3nt: TGTGCCAGCAGCCTTCGGGGAGTACAGGGGACGATTGAAGCTTTCTTT

j_gene: TRBJ1-4
len: 14
v_gene: TRBV5-1
abundance: few
d_gene: -
CDR3aa: CASSPGEGGEKLFF
CDR3nt: TGCGCCAGCAGCCCCGGGGAGGGAGGGGAAAAACTGTTTTTT

j_gene: TRBJ2-1
len: 15
v_gene: TRBV7-9
abundance: -
d_gene: -
CDR3aa: CASSQLGSPYNEQFF
CDR3nt: TGTGCCAGCAGCCAACTCGGGAGCCCCTACAATGAGCAGTTCTTC